The 21 T cell receptor beta chains listed next were all sequenced from one sample in a study of blood T cell repertoires in COVID-19 (dated by TCRdb to the early 2020s). Library prep was done by the immunoSEQ multiplex PCR assay. Not all clones reach the TCRdb copy of this immuneACCESS table, which keeps in-frame sequences only. Checked studies attribute under half of the gap to unresolved V genes and leave the rest unexplained. The sample records around 310,000 clones, roughly 88% of which are singletons. The top ten hold 4% of the sample. The sample comprised peripheral blood. The origin of the receptors is a woman in her 50s with active or convalescent COVID-19.

Here the CDR3 reads CASSRPSGRGELFF. The CDR3 region has the DNA TGTGCCAGCAGCCGTCCCAGCGGACGGGGGGAGCTGTTTTTT. The rearrangement links TRBV7-3 to TRBJ2-2, with D possibly TRBD2 on 5 matching bases. Looked up from germline, CDR1 is SGHTA and CDR2 is FQGTGA. Trimming removed 5 bases from V and 8 bases from J, with 15 bases in between. CDR3 length: 14 residues.

The J gene is TRBJ1-6, the V gene TRBV5-4; D gene unclear. Germline V gene lookup returns CDR1 SGHNT and CDR2 YYREEE (reference sequence). Trimming shortened V by 1 base and J by 9 bases, and 8 bases separated the two germline ends. This CDR3 has 13 residues. The CDR3: CASSLWASSPLHF. The CDR3 nucleotides read TGTGCCAGCAGCTTGTGGGCCTCTTCACCCCTCCACTTT.

The J gene is TRBJ1-1, the V gene TRBV19; the D is unclear. The CDR3 consists of 17 residues. Trimming removed 3 bases at V and 4 bases at J, with 21 bases between. Germline values: CDR1 LNHDA, CDR2 SQIVND (reference sequence). The CDR3: CASSMGQRVVYGTEAFF. The CDR3 bases are TGTGCCAGTAGTATGGGTCAGAGGGTAGTTTATGGCACTGAAGCTTTCTTT.

V and J are TRBV11-2 and TRBJ1-5; 8 positions agree with TRBD1. V trimming: 1 base; J trimming: 4 bases; junction bases outside the gene matches: 3. This CDR3 has 15 amino acids. CDR1 is SGHAT, CDR2 FQNNGV, per germline. As DNA, the CDR3 is TGTGCCAGCAGCTTAGGACGGACAGGGAATCAGCCCCAGCATTTT. The encoded protein is CASSLGRTGNQPQHF.

This chain uses TRBV4-1 with TRBJ2-2; D not resolved. Germline CDR1 and CDR2: MGHRA and YSYEKL. The CDR3 covers 14 residues. V dropped 3 bases and J dropped 2 bases, with 7 bases sitting between them. The CDR3 DNA reads TGCGCCAGCAGCCATGGAGTAAACACCGGGGAGCTGTTTTTT. It specifies CASSHGVNTGELFF.

V gene TRBV7-6 combines with J gene TRBJ2-7; 8 nucleotides agree with TRBD1. Germline CDR1 reads SGHVS; CDR2 reads FNYEAQ. The CDR3 contains 14 residues. The V gene end was trimmed by 2 bases and the J gene end by 6 bases; junction bases not matched to a gene: 6. CDR3 region: CASSLRQGAVEQYF. CDR3 nucleotides: TGTGCCAGCAGCTTAAGGCAGGGGGCAGTCGAGCAGTACTTC.

This clone was seen many times. This chain's CDR3 is CASSDRTGGRGYTF. The CDR3 coding sequence is TGTGCCAGCAGTGATCGGACAGGGGGTCGGGGCTACACCTTC. The chain has TRBV2 and TRBJ1-2; 10 nucleotides match TRBD1. CDR3 length equals 14 residues. Germline values: CDR1 SNHLY, CDR2 FYNNEI. Trimming removed 3 bases from V and 8 bases from J; junction bases left unmatched: 6. Looking up the rest from reference TRBV2 and TRBJ1-2 gives the full variable domain: EPEVTQTPSHQVTQMGQEVILRCVPISNHLYFYWYRQILGQKVEFLVSFYNNEISEKSEIFDDQFSVERPDGSNFTLKIRSTKLEDSAMYFCASSDRTGGRGYTFGSGTRLTVV.

In its sample, this clone was seen once. V is TRBV5-8 and J is TRBJ1-1; 9 bases match TRBD1. The germline CDR1 and CDR2 sequences are SGHTS and YDEGEE. Trimming cost V 0 bases and J 4 bases; bases outside gene matches: 7. The CDR3 runs to 16 residues. The chain's CDR3 is CASSLVPGTGSTEAFF. The CDR3 DNA reads as TGTGCCAGCAGCTTGGTCCCCGGGACAGGGAGCACTGAAGCTTTCTTT.

This rearrangement joins TRBV6-4 to TRBJ1-2; 9 positions agree with TRBD1. With 5 bases clipped from V and 6 bases from J, the junction kept 4 bases outside the gene matches. Germline CDR1 MRHNA, CDR2 SNTAGT. The CDR3 runs to 13 residues. As DNA, the CDR3 is TGTGCCAGCAGTAGGACAGGGGAAAATGGCTACACCTTC. Translation: CASSRTGENGYTF.

The V gene is TRBV3-1 (or the pseudogene TRBV3-2), the J gene TRBJ2-7, with 14 positions matching TRBD2. The CDR3 spans 19 residues. Germline V lookup: CDR1 LGHDT, CDR2 YNNKEL (reference sequence). V was pared by 5 bases and J by 0 bases, with 12 bases of the junction left unmatched. The CDR3 nucleotides read TGTGCCAGCAGCTCGAGACTAGCGGGGGGGCGATTTCCCTCCTACGAGCAGTACTTC. This codes for CASSSRLAGGRFPSYEQYF.

This clone was counted a few times. The V call is TRBV5-1, the J call TRBJ1-3; D remains unclear. In germline, CDR1 is SGHRS, CDR2 YFSETQ. The CDR3 is 16 amino acids. V was cut by 5 bases and J by 0 bases, with 15 bases left in between. CDR3 in DNA: TGCGCCAGCAGTCGCGAAATAGCATTCTCTGGAAACACCATATATTTT. This gives the protein CASSREIAFSGNTIYF.

The chain is built from TRBV29-1 and TRBJ2-1; tentative D call: TRBD1 (6 bases). The V and J ends lost 7 bases and 4 bases respectively, with 14 bases between them. Germline-derived CDR1 and CDR2 are SQVTM and ANQGSEA. CDR3 size: 13 residues. CDR3 protein: CSERTAGYNEQFF. CDR3 DNA: TGCAGCGAGAGGACAGCCGGATACAATGAGCAGTTCTTC.

In this sample, this clone turned up a few times. CDR3 loop: CASSQQGFLNEQFF. CDR3 nucleotides: TGTGCCAGCTCACAACAGGGGTTCCTCAATGAGCAGTTCTTC. The chain couples TRBV18 to TRBJ2-1; 7 bases align to TRBD1. The CDR3 consists of 14 residues. V gave up 4 bases and J gave up 6 bases; unmatched junction bases: 6. Germline CDR1 and CDR2: KGHSH and LQKENI. Supplemented by reference TRBV18 and TRBJ2-1, the full variable domain reads NAGVMQNPRHLVRRRGQEARLRCSPMKGHSHVYWYRQLPEEGLKFMVYLQKENIIDESGMPKERFSAEFPKEGPSILRIQQVVRGDSAAYFCASSQQGFLNEQFFGPGTRLTVL.

The V and J genes are TRBV3-1 (or the pseudogene TRBV3-2) and TRBJ2-2, with D maybe TRBD2 (6 bases). The CDR3 sequence is 13 residues long. In germline, CDR1 is LGHDT, CDR2 YNNKEL (reference sequence). Trimming shortened V by 3 bases and J by 7 bases, and 9 bases separated the two germline ends. As DNA, the CDR3 is TGTGCCAGCAGCCACGGGAGAGTCGGGGAGCTGTTTTTT. This gives the protein CASSHGRVGELFF.

The CDR3: CASSLGQVLLSGANVLTF. The CDR3, as DNA: TGTGCCAGCTCACTGGGACAGGTGCTACTCTCTGGGGCCAACGTCCTGACTTTC. The gene calls are TRBV18 and TRBJ2-6, with TRBD1 identical over 8 bases. The CDR3 is 18 amino acids. The J segment lost 0 bases and the V segment lost 4 bases, leaving 8 bases of the junction unmatched. Germline loops: CDR1 KGHSH, CDR2 LQKENI.

The rearrangement joins TRBV29-1 to TRBJ2-5; TRBD1 agrees at 7 bases. The length of the CDR3 is 13 residues. The V segment lost 7 bases and the J segment 2 bases; nucleotides outside the gene matches: 7. Germline V gene data show CDR1 as SQVTM and CDR2 as ANQGSEA. CDR3 bases: TGCAGCGCTAGCCGGGACAGTCAAGAGACCCAGTACTTC. This sequence encodes CSASRDSQETQYF.

The chain joins TRBV18 to TRBJ2-2; 9 positions agree with TRBD2. The germline gives CDR1 KGHSH, CDR2 LQKENI. The length of the CDR3 is 16 residues. V lost 3 bases, J lost 1 base, and 3 bases stayed unmatched. The CDR3, as DNA: TGTGCCAGCTCACCGGATAGCGGGAGGAACACCGGGGAGCTGTTTTTT. Amino acid sequence: CASSPDSGRNTGELFF.

On this clone: At the DNA level, this CDR3 is encoded by other sequences in the same sample as well. The chain uses TRBV7-3 and TRBJ1-1, with D possibly TRBD1 on 5 matching bases. The CDR3 is 15 amino acids. Germline CDR1 reads SGHTA; CDR2 reads FQGTGA. Trimming left V 5 bases short and J 1 base short, with 14 bases between. The CDR3 DNA reads TGTGCCAGCAGCCCCTCAGGCGGGGGGAACACTGAAGCTTTCTTT. Amino acid sequence: CASSPSGGGNTEAFF.

The chain joins TRBV24-1 to TRBJ2-1, with 13 bases lining up with TRBD2. The CDR3 covers 19 residues. Germline CDR1 reads KGHDR; CDR2 reads SFDVKD. The J segment lost 0 bases and the V segment lost 7 bases, leaving 11 bases of the junction unmatched. CDR3 loop: CATSGLGLAGDDSYNEQFF. For the CDR3, the DNA is TGTGCCACCAGCGGACTCGGACTAGCGGGAGACGACTCCTACAATGAGCAGTTCTTC.

With regard to this clone: Within the sample, other DNA sequences also encode this same CDR3. The rearrangement joins TRBV5-1 to TRBJ2-3, with 12 nucleotides matching TRBD2. Germline CDR1 and CDR2: SGHRS and YFSETQ. J was trimmed by 3 bases and V by 0 bases; bases with no gene match: 2. The CDR3 spans 16 residues. CDR3: CASSLGLAGDTDTQYF. The CDR3 coding sequence is TGCGCCAGCAGCTTGGGACTAGCGGGAGATACAGATACGCAGTATTTT.

The rearrangement uses TRBV2 and TRBJ1-2; D perhaps matches TRBD1 (6 bases). The CDR3 loop spans 17 amino acids. Looked up from germline, CDR1 is SNHLY and CDR2 is FYNNEI. Trimming took 4 bases from V and 4 from J, leaving 22 bases between them. CDR3 sequence reads: CASSAPARTDLRYGYTF. In DNA form, the CDR3 reads TGTGCCAGCAGTGCACCTGCCCGGACAGATCTACGCTATGGCTACACCTTC.